The 14 T cell receptor beta chains presented below share a single source sample, sequenced in a study of blood T cell repertoires in COVID-19. Libraries were prepared by immunoSEQ multiplex PCR; TCRdb keeps only in-frame clonotypes and omits some of them. The sample lists more than 95,000 clones; 65% to 80% were seen once. Sequencing was done on a sample of peripheral blood. The receptors stem from a man between 70 and 80 years old with acute or convalescent COVID-19.

There are a few counts of this clone. The chain uses TRBV7-2 and TRBJ2-2; 8 nucleotides line up with TRBD2. Germline V lookup: CDR1 SGHTA, CDR2 FQGNSA. The CDR3 is 14 amino acids. With V trimmed by 9 bases and J by 5 bases, 8 bases remained unmatched. The CDR3 reads CASNLAGLTGELFF. Written as DNA, the CDR3 is TGTGCCAGTAATCTAGCGGGTCTTACCGGGGAGCTGTTTTTT.

V and J are TRBV2 and TRBJ2-6; tentatively, D is TRBD1 (6 bases). Trimming removed 2 bases at V and 4 bases at J, with 12 bases between. This CDR3 comprises 16 residues. Germline V gene sequence: CDR1 SNHLY, CDR2 FYNNEI. CDR3 DNA: TGTGCCAGCAGTGAAATTCAGGGGACCGGGGCCAACGTCCTGACTTTC. Its translation is CASSEIQGTGANVLTF.

The chain joins TRBV4-1 to TRBJ1-6, with D possibly TRBD1 on 5 matching bases. This CDR3 is built from 14 residues. With 3 bases removed from V and 9 bases from J, the gap between germline ends came to 12 bases. Germline V gene data show CDR1 as MGHRA and CDR2 as YSYEKL. Written as DNA, the CDR3 is TGCGCCAGCAGCCACCAAGGCGGGGGTTCACCCCTCCACTTT. Translating gives CASSHQGGGSPLHF.

The rearrangement uses TRBV12-3 or TRBV12-4 and TRBJ1-5; unclear D gene. CDR3 length: 12 residues. The V end was cut by 4 bases, the J end by 7 bases, with 8 bases between. The CDR3 DNA reads as TGTGCCAGCAGTTCCTCGAGACAGCCCCAGCATTTT. As protein: CASSSSRQPQHF.

The chain combines TRBV27 with TRBJ2-7; 7 bases align to TRBD1. CDR3 length: 15 residues. The V gene end was trimmed by 4 bases and the J gene end by 1 base; junction bases not matched to a gene: 7. Germline V gene lookup returns CDR1 MNHEY and CDR2 SMNVEV (reference sequence). The CDR3, as DNA: TGTGCCAGCAGTTCCAAGCCGGGACAGTCCTACGAGCAGTACTTC. Translating it yields CASSSKPGQSYEQYF.

This clone was recorded only once. This sequence joins TRBV5-1 and TRBJ1-4; no clear D gene. The CDR3 has 14 residues. Germline assignment: CDR1 SGHRS and CDR2 YFSETQ. Between the trimmed V and J ends, which lost 4 bases and 8 bases, there was a span of 15 bases. The CDR3 DNA reads TGCGCCAGCAGCCCGGACGGGGATGGGGAAAAACTGTTTTTT. This gives the protein CASSPDGDGEKLFF.

The chain uses TRBV4-3 and TRBJ2-3; possible D gene TRBD2, 7 bases. The V gene lost 0 bases and the J gene lost 5 bases, with 15 bases spanning the gap. The CDR3 is made up of 16 amino acids. Looked up from germline, CDR1 is LGHNA and CDR2 is YSLEER. CDR3 coding DNA: TGCGCCAGCAGCCAAGACGGTGGGGGGGCGCAAGATACGCAGTATTTT. Translated, it gives CASSQDGGGAQDTQYF.

This clone was seen just once. V is TRBV21-1 and J is TRBJ1-3. TRBV21-1 is reported as a pseudogene. This CDR3 comprises 12 residues. The CDR3 region is CASSKSLNTIYF. The CDR3 nucleotides read TGTGCCAGCAGCAAATCCTTAAACACCATATATTTT.

This clone was observed a few times. The J gene is TRBJ1-2, the V gene TRBV19; D is undetermined. V was clipped by 2 bases and J by 3 bases, with 10 bases between them. The CDR3 consists of 14 residues. Germline V gene lookup returns CDR1 LNHDA and CDR2 SQIVND (reference sequence). The CDR3 coding sequence is TGTGCCAGTAGTATACCCCCCTCTGACTATGGCTACACCTTC. Translation: CASSIPPSDYGYTF.

The rearrangement links TRBV28 to TRBJ2-4; 7 positions agree with TRBD2. This CDR3 region has 16 residues. CDR1 is MDHEN, CDR2 SYDVKM, per germline. The V and J ends lost 0 bases and 1 base, in that order; junction bases with no gene match: 3. The CDR3: CASSLWGEGAKNIQYF. The CDR3 bases are TGTGCCAGCAGTTTATGGGGGGAGGGGGCCAAAAACATTCAGTACTTC.

The gene calls are TRBV5-1 and TRBJ1-3; D not resolved. Per the germline V gene, CDR1 is SGHRS and CDR2 is YFSETQ. V lost 4 bases and J 1 base, leaving 21 bases between the germline ends. This CDR3 has 18 amino acids. The CDR3 nucleotides read TGCGCCAGCAGCCTCATAGCGTCTTTCAAACAGTCTGGAAACACCATATATTTT. This sequence encodes CASSLIASFKQSGNTIYF. The whole variable domain, remainder taken from reference TRBV5-1 and TRBJ1-3, is KAGVTQTPRYLIKTRGQQVTLSCSPISGHRSVSWYQQTPGQGLQFLFEYFSETQRNKGNFPGRFSGRQFSNSRSEMNVSTLELGDSALYLCASSLIASFKQSGNTIYFGEGSWLTVV.

The rearrangement joins TRBV7-9 to TRBJ1-2; D gene ambiguous. The CDR3 is 16 residues long. Germline loops: CDR1 SEHNR, CDR2 FQNEAQ (reference sequence). Trimming removed 1 base from V and 0 bases from J, with 12 bases in between. This CDR3 is CASSLEAAGSNYGYTF. CDR3 DNA: TGTGCCAGCAGCTTAGAGGCCGCGGGCTCTAACTATGGCTACACCTTC. The full variable domain, its missing parts supplied by reference TRBV7-9 and TRBJ1-2, is DTGVSQNPRHKITKRGQNVTFRCDPISEHNRLYWYRQTLGQGPEFLTYFQNEAQLEKSRLLSDRFSAERPKGSFSTLEIQRTEQGDSAMYLCASSLEAAGSNYGYTFGSGTRLTVV.

J is TRBJ2-7 and V is TRBV28, with a weak D call TRBD2 (6 bases). Germline CDR1 is MDHEN and CDR2 is SYDVKM. The CDR3 covers 16 residues. V lost 0 bases and J lost 3, with 15 bases in between. This CDR3 is CASSLWKAGRYYEQYF. The CDR3, as DNA: TGTGCCAGCAGTTTATGGAAGGCGGGACGGTACTACGAGCAGTACTTC.

The CDR3 sequence: CASSQGLGATNEKLFF. As DNA, the CDR3 is TGCGCCAGCAGCCAAGGGTTGGGGGCTACTAATGAAAAACTGTTTTTT. J is TRBJ1-4 and V is TRBV4-3; tentatively, D is TRBD1 (6 bases). Trimming cost V 1 base and J 2 bases, with 11 bases left between them. This CDR3 is 16 amino acids long. CDR1 and CDR2 (germline): LGHNA, YSLEER.